The entry that follows covers one T cell receptor beta chain sequence. This sample stems from a study of blood T cell repertoires in COVID-19. Across the whole study: Material from acute and convalescent COVID-19 was sourced from the United States, Italy and Spain.

Measured with immunoSEQ multiplex PCR; TCRdb has only the in-frame clones, and not every one. The sample includes some 350,000 clones, around 91% of them seen just once. The CDR3 spans 16 residues. Germline values: CDR1 SGHKS, CDR2 YYEKEE (reference sequence). J lost 0 bases, V lost 4 bases, and 9 bases had no gene match. The V call is TRBV5-5, the J call TRBJ1-1; 7 bases map to TRBD1. Sequenced material: PBMCs or T cells enriched from blood (not recorded which). The source of this sequence is a man younger than 35 who had recovered from COVID-19. The CDR3 here is CASSPLTGTVNTEAFF. CDR3 in DNA: TGTGCCAGCAGCCCCTTGACCGGGACAGTGAACACTGAAGCTTTCTTT.